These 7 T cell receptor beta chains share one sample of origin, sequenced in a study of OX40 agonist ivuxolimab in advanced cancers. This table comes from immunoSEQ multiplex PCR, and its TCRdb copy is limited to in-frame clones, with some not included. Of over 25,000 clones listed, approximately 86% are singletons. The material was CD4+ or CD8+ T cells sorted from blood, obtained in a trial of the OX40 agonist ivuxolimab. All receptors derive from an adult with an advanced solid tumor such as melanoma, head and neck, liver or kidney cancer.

CDR3 DNA sequence: TGTGCCACGACGGAGGGTATATCTAGCACAGATACGCAGTATTTT. Translating it yields CATTEGISSTDTQYF. The chain joins TRBV10-3 to TRBJ2-3, with D possibly matching TRBD2 (6 bases). The CDR3 is 15 residues long. Deletions cut 10 bases from V and 0 bases from J, with 17 bases between. The germline V gene encodes CDR1 ENHRY and CDR2 SYGVKD.

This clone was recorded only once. The CDR3 reads CASRNFLAKNIQYF. CDR3 DNA: TGTGCCAGCAGAAACTTTTTAGCCAAAAACATTCAGTACTTC. The chain uses TRBV6-6 and TRBJ2-4; D call uncertain. V was pared by 6 bases and J by 0 bases, with 9 bases between. CDR1 and CDR2 (germline): MNHNY, SVGAGI (reference sequence). CDR3 size: 14 residues.

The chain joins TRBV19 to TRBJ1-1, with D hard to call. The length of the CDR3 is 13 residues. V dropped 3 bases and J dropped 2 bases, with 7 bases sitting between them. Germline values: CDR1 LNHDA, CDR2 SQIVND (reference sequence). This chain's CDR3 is CASSMGFNTEAFF. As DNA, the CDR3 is TGTGCCAGTAGTATGGGCTTTAACACTGAAGCTTTCTTT.

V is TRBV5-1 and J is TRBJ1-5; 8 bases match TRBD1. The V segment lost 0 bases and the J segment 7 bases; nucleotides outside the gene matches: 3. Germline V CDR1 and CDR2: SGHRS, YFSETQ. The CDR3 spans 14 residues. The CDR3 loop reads CASSLGTGKQPQHF. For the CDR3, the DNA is TGCGCCAGCAGCTTGGGGACAGGGAAACAGCCCCAGCATTTT.

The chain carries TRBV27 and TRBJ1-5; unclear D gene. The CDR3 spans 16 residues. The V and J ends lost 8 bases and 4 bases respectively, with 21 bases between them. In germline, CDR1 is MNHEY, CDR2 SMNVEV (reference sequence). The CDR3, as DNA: TGTGCCAGCGGAGGATCGGCAGTTCACCTTAATCAGCCCCAGCATTTT. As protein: CASGGSAVHLNQPQHF.

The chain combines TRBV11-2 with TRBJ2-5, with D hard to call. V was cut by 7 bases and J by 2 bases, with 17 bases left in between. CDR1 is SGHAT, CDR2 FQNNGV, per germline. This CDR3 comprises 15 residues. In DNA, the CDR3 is TGTGCCAGCAATACAGATTTTCTAACTCAAGAGACCCAGTACTTC. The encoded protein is CASNTDFLTQETQYF.

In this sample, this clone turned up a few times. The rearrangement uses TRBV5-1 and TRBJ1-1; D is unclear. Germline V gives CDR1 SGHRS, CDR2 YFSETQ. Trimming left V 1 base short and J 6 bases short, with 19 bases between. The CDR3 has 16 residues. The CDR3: CASSLSGSPFSSEAFF. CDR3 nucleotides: TGCGCCAGCAGCTTGTCTGGGTCCCCGTTTTCATCTGAAGCTTTCTTT.